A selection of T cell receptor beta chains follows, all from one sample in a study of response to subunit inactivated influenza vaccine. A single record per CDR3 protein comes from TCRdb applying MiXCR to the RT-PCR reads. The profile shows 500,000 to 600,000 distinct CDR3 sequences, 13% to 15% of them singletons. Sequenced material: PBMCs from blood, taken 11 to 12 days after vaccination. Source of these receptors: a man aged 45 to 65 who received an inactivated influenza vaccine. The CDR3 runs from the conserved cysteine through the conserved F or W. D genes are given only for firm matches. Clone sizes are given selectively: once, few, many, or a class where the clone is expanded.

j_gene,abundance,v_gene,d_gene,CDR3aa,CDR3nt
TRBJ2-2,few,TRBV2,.,CASRGGARGFPGELFF,TGTGCCAGCAGGGGGGGGGCCAGGGGGTTTCCCGGGGAGCTGTTTTTT
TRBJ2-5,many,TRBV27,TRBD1,CASSSQGQPPRSQYF,TGTGCCAGCAGTTCCCAGGGACAGCCCCCAAGGTCCCAGTACTTC
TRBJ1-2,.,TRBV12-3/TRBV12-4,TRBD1,CASSSPWTGTDYF,TGTGCCAGCAGTTCTCCATGGACAGGGACGGATTACTTC
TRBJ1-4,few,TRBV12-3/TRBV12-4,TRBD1,CASTQQGSREKLFF,TGTGCCAGCACCCAACAGGGGAGCAGGGAAAAACTGTTTTTT
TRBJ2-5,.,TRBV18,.,CASSALVQETQYF,TGTGCCAGCTCAGCCTTAGTCCAAGAGACCCAGTACTTC
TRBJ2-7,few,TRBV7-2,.,CASSLKAAYEQYF,TGTGCCAGCAGCTTAAAGGCAGCCTACGAGCAGTACTTC
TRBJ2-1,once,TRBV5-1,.,CASSLIYGLGNEQFF,TGCGCCAGCAGCTTGATTTATGGGCTAGGGAATGAGCAGTTCTTC
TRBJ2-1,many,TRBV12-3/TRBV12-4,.,CASNLRSTPYNEQFF,TGTGCCAGCAACCTTCGCTCGACTCCCTACAATGAGCAGTTCTTC
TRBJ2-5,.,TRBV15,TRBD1,CATSTFGQGQETQYF,TGTGCCACCAGCACCTTTGGACAGGGGCAAGAGACCCAGTACTTC
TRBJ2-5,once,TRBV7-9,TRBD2,CASSLGGRGVQETQYF,TGTGCCAGCAGCTTAGGGGGCCGGGGGGTTCAAGAGACCCAGTACTTC
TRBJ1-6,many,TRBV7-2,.,CASSPRISYNSPLHF,TGTGCCAGCAGCCCCCGTATCTCCTATAATTCACCCCTCCACTTT
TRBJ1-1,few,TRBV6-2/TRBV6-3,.,CASSYSRTSSEAFF,TGTGCCAGCAGTTACTCCCGGACATCCTCGGAAGCTTTCTTT
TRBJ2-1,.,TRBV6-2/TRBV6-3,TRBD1,CTSSYRAGGKVEQFF,TGTACCAGCAGTTACAGAGCAGGGGGAAAGGTTGAGCAGTTCTTC
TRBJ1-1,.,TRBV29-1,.,CSVVTAFNTEAFF,TGCAGCGTTGTGACAGCTTTCAACACTGAAGCTTTCTTT
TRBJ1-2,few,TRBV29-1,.,CSATGSYGYTF,TGCAGCGCGACGGGCAGCTATGGCTACACCTTC
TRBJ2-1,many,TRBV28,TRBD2,CASSLFSGSSYNEQFF,TGTGCCAGCAGTTTATTCAGCGGGAGCTCCTACAATGAGCAGTTCTTC
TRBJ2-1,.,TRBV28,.,CASSFLSGGLHNEQFF,TGTGCCAGCAGTTTCCTCTCAGGGGGACTACACAATGAGCAGTTCTTC
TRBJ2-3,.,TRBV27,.,CASSTRLVTSTDTQYF,TGTGCCAGCAGTACCCGACTAGTAACTAGCACAGATACGCAGTATTTT
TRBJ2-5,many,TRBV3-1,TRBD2,CASSHQRWLAGPPETQYF,TGTGCCAGCAGCCATCAAAGGTGGCTAGCGGGACCTCCTGAGACCCAGTACTTC
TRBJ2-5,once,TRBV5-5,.,CASSFEGLTMETQYF,TGTGCCAGCAGCTTCGAGGGTCTAACAATGGAGACCCAGTACTTC
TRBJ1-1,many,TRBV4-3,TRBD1,CASSQEGTGGTEAFF,TGCGCCAGCAGCCAAGAGGGGACAGGGGGAACTGAAGCTTTCTTT
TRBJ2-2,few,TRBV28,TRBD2,CASSLSGGNTGELFF,TGTGCCAGCAGTTTAAGCGGGGGCAACACCGGGGAGCTGTTTTTT